The 4 T cell receptor beta chains below all came from one sample that was sequenced in a study of blood T cells in healthy people across ages. Alongside a J-beta primer mix, a sample-barcoded 5' primer served in a second PCR lasting roughly 7 to 11 cycles. MiXCR was run by TCRdb on the 5' RACE reads, yielding one entry per CDR3 protein. Of approximately 790,000 distinct CDR3 sequences listed, around 62% are singletons. Sequencing was carried out using blood. Receptor source: a man in his thirties or forties in good health.

This chain uses TRBV6-2 or TRBV6-3 with TRBJ2-1; 14 bases are a match to TRBD2. CDR3 length equals 17 residues. The germline gives CDR1 MNHEY, CDR2 SVGEGT. The trim removed 4 bases at V and 3 bases at J, leaving 5 bases unmatched. The CDR3 sequence: CASSSGTSGGGYNEQFF. The DNA for the CDR3 is TGTGCCAGCAGTTCCGGGACTAGCGGGGGCGGCTACAATGAGCAGTTCTTC.

The V call is TRBV20-1, the J call TRBJ1-2; D possibly corresponds to TRBD1 (5 bases). Trimming removed 3 bases from V and 7 bases from J, with 9 bases in between. CDR1 is DFQATT, CDR2 SNEGSKA, per germline (reference sequence). The CDR3 has 11 amino acids. CDR3 protein: CSASWGSGYTF. For the CDR3, the DNA is TGCAGTGCTAGTTGGGGCTCTGGCTACACCTTC.

The genes are TRBV10-3 and TRBJ1-2; D unresolved. V shed 2 bases and J shed 4 bases, with 11 bases lying between them. The CDR3 loop spans 14 amino acids. The V gene's germline CDR1 is ENHRY and CDR2 SYGVKD. Written as DNA, the CDR3 is TGTGCCATCAGTGAGACAGTAGCAGGCTATGGCTACACCTTC. Translation: CAISETVAGYGYTF.

This clonotype was seen a few times. The gene calls are TRBV7-2 and TRBJ1-2; tentative D call: TRBD1 (5 bases). CDR1 is SGHTA, CDR2 FQGNSA, per germline. This CDR3 contains 17 residues. Between the trimmed V and J ends, which lost 6 bases and 4 bases, there was a span of 24 bases. The CDR3 region is CASSRSAGDGSFYGYTF. CDR3 coding DNA: TGTGCCAGCAGTCGTTCCGCCGGGGACGGATCCTTCTATGGCTACACCTTC. The variable domain in full, with the rest retrieved from reference TRBV7-2 and TRBJ1-2, is GAGVSQSPSNKVTEKGKDVELRCDPISGHTALYWYRQSLGQGLEFLIYFQGNSAPDKSGLPSDRFSAERTGGSVSTLTIQRTQQEDSAVYLCASSRSAGDGSFYGYTFGSGTRLTVV.